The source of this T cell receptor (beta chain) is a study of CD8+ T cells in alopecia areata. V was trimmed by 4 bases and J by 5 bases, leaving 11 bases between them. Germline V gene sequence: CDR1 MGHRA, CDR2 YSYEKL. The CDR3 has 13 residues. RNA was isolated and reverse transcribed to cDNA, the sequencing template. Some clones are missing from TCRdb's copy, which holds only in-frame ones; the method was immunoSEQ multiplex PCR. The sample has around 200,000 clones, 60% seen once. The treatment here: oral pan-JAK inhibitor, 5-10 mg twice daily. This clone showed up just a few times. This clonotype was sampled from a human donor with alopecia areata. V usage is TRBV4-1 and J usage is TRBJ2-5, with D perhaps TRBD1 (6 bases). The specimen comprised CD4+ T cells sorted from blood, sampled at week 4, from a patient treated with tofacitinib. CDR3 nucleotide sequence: TGCGCCAGCAGCCCTGGACAGCGGGAGACCCAGTACTTC. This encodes CASSPGQRETQYF.